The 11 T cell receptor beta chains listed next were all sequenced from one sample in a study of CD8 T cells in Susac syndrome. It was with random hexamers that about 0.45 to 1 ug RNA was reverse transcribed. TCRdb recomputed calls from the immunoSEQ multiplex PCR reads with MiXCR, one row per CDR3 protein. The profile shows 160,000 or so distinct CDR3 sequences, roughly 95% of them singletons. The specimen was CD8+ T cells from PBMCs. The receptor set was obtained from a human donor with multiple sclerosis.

The CDR3 loop is CASSLIAEETQYF. The DNA of the CDR3 is TGTGCCAGCAGTTTGATAGCGGAAGAGACCCAGTACTTC. The rearrangement links TRBV12-3 or TRBV12-4 to TRBJ2-5; D is possibly TRBD2 (6 bases). The V end lost 3 bases, the J end lost 3 bases, and 8 bases lay between the germline ends. The CDR3 is 13 amino acids.

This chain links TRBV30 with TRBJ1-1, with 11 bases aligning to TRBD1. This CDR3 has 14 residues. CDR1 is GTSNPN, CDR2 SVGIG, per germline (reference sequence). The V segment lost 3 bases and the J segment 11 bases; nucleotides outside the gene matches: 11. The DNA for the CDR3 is TGTGCCTGGAGCTGGACAGGGGGCGGCCTGGGGGCTTTCTTT. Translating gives CAWSWTGGGLGAFF.

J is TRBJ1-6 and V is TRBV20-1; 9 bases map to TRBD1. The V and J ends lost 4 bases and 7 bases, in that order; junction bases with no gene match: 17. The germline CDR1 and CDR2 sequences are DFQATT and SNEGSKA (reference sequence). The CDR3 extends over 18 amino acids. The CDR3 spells CSATGGQGGSPENSPLHF. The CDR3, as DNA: TGCAGTGCTACCGGGGGACAGGGAGGATCGCCAGAAAATTCACCCCTCCACTTT.

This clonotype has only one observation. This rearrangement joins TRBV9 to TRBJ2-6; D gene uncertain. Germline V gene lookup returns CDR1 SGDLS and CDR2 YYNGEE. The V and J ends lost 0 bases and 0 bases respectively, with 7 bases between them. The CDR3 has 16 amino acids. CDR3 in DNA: TGTGCCAGCAGCGTAGGTTGGGGCTCTGGGGCCAACGTCCTGACTTTC. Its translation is CASSVGWGSGANVLTF.

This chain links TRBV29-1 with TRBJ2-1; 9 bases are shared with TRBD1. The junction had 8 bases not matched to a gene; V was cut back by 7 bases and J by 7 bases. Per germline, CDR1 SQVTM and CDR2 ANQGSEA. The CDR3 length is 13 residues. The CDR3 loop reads CSAPGQGGNEQFF. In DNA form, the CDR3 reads TGCAGCGCCCCGGGACAGGGAGGGAATGAGCAGTTCTTC.

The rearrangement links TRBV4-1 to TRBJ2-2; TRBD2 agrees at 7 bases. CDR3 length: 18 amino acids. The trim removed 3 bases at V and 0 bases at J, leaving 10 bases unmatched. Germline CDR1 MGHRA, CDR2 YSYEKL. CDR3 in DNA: TGCGCCAGCAGCCACCCTGGGGAGGGAGCGCCGAACACCGGGGAGCTGTTTTTT. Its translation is CASSHPGEGAPNTGELFF.

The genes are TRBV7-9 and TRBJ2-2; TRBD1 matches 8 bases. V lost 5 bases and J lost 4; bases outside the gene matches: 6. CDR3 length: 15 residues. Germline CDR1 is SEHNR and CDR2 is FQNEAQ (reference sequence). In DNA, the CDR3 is TGTGCCAGCAGCCTCGACAGGGGTTTCACCGGGGAGCTGTTTTTT. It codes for CASSLDRGFTGELFF. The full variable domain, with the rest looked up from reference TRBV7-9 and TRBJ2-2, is DTGVSQNPRHKITKRGQNVTFRCDPISEHNRLYWYRQTLGQGPEFLTYFQNEAQLEKSRLLSDRFSAERPKGSFSTLEIQRTEQGDSAMYLCASSLDRGFTGELFFGEGSRLTVL.

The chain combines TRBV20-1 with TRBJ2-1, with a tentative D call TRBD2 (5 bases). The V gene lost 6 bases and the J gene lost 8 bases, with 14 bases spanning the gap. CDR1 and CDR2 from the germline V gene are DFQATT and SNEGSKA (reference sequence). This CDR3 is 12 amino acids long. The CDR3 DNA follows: TGCAGTGCCGACCAGAGGGTCGATGAGCAGTTCTTC. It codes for CSADQRVDEQFF.

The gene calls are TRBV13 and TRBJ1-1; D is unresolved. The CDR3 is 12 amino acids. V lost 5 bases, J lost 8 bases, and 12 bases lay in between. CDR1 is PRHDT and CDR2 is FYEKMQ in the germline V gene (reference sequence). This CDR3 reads CASSAYDGEAFF. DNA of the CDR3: TGTGCCAGCAGCGCCTACGACGGGGAAGCTTTCTTT.

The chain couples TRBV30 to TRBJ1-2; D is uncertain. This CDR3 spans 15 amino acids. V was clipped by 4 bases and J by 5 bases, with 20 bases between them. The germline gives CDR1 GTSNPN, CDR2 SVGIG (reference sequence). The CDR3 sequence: CAWTAFQARSYGYTF. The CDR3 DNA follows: TGTGCCTGGACCGCTTTTCAGGCGCGAAGTTATGGCTACACCTTC.

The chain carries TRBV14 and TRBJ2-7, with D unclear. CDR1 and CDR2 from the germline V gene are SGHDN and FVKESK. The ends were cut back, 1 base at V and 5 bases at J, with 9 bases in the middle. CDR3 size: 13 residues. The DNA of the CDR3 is TGTGCCAGCAGCCAAGGATGGGGTGACGAGCAGTACTTC. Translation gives CASSQGWGDEQYF. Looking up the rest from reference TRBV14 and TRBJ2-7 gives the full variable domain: EAGVTQFPSHSVIEKGQTVTLRCDPISGHDNLYWYRRVMGKEIKFLLHFVKESKQDESGMPNNRFLAERTGGTYSTLKVQPAELEDSGVYFCASSQGWGDEQYFGPGTRLTVT.